The clone carrying this TCR beta chain has a single count. As yet, its antigen is unknown. At one of its ends the junction is not consistent with the germline gene, which may arise from a read error. Looked up from germline, CDR1 is GTSNPN and CDR2 is SVGIG (reference sequence). CDR3 length: 14 residues. This sample was included in a study of circulating tumor DNA in untreated peripheral T-cell lymphoma. Background on the study: Baseline and serial on-treatment serum tracked circulating tumor DNA carrying tumor TCR clonotypes. Study outcomes and limitations: Tumor-specific clonotypes: identified in 60% to 80% of patients, 86% of baseline tissues.

Only in-frame clones appear in the TCRdb table, and some are missing; sequencing was by immunoSEQ multiplex PCR. The sample includes about a hundred clones. This TCR was sampled from a human donor with peripheral T-cell lymphoma. The source material was cell-free DNA from blood serum. V usage is TRBV30 and J usage is TRBJ1-6; tentatively, D is TRBD1 (5 bases). The CDR3 bases are TGTGCCCGGAGTGTCCGACAGTCTAATTCACCCCTCCACTTT. The encoded protein is CARSVRQSNSPLHF.